The rows below give T cell receptor beta chains drawn from one sample of a study of blood T cell repertoires in COVID-19. This table comes from immunoSEQ multiplex PCR, and its TCRdb copy is limited to in-frame clones, with some not included. The table lists more than 95,000 clones, about 84% of them singletons. The sample consisted of peripheral blood. All receptors derive from a human donor in a cohort sampled during active COVID-19. CDR3s include the opening cysteine and the closing phenylalanine or tryptophan. D genes are given only for firm matches. Where a row states a size, it is once, few, many or the class of an expanded clone; other rows omit it.

d_gene: -; v_gene: TRBV29-1; abundance: -; j_gene: TRBJ2-1; CDR3nt: TGCAGCGCTGCTTTGGAGGGACAGTATTGGGCGAGCCGATCCTACAATGAGCAGTTCTTC; CDR3aa: CSAALEGQYWASRSYNEQFF
d_gene: TRBD2; v_gene: TRBV3-1/TRBV3-2; abundance: -; j_gene: TRBJ2-3; CDR3nt: TGTGCCAGCAGCCGTAAGGGGACTAGACCAGATACGCAGTATTTT; CDR3aa: CASSRKGTRPDTQYF
d_gene: -; v_gene: TRBV30; abundance: -; j_gene: TRBJ2-3; CDR3nt: TGTGCCTGGAGTCGACAGCGCACAGATACGCAGTATTTT; CDR3aa: CAWSRQRTDTQYF
d_gene: -; v_gene: TRBV3-1/TRBV3-2; abundance: -; j_gene: TRBJ2-7; CDR3nt: TGTGCCAGCAGCCAACGGGGAGCCTCCTCCTACGAGCAGTACTTC; CDR3aa: CASSQRGASSYEQYF
d_gene: TRBD1; v_gene: TRBV2; abundance: -; j_gene: TRBJ1-5; CDR3nt: TGTGCCAGCAGTCTAGGGACAGGCAATCAGCCCCAGCATTTT; CDR3aa: CASSLGTGNQPQHF
d_gene: TRBD2; v_gene: TRBV6-2/TRBV6-3; abundance: -; j_gene: TRBJ2-1; CDR3nt: TGTGCCAGCAGTGAGTTGAGCGGGAGGGGGTTCTTC; CDR3aa: CASSELSGRGFF
d_gene: TRBD1; v_gene: TRBV6-2/TRBV6-3; abundance: -; j_gene: TRBJ1-5; CDR3nt: TGTGCCAGCAGTGACGGACAGGGAGGTAATCAGCCCCAGCATTTT; CDR3aa: CASSDGQGGNQPQHF
d_gene: -; v_gene: TRBV19; abundance: -; j_gene: TRBJ1-5; CDR3nt: TGTGCCAGTAGCCTTACAAGGGACGGGGGAAAGACTCAGCCCCAGCATTTT; CDR3aa: CASSLTRDGGKTQPQHF
d_gene: -; v_gene: TRBV4-1; abundance: -; j_gene: TRBJ2-7; CDR3nt: TGCGCCAGCAGCCCCTTGGGCGGGGGCGACTACGAGCAGTACTTC; CDR3aa: CASSPLGGGDYEQYF
d_gene: TRBD1; v_gene: TRBV7-3; abundance: -; j_gene: TRBJ2-1; CDR3nt: TGTGCCAGCAGCCCCGGACAGGGGTTGAACAATGAGCAGTTCTTC; CDR3aa: CASSPGQGLNNEQFF
d_gene: -; v_gene: TRBV6-5; abundance: -; j_gene: TRBJ2-3; CDR3nt: TGTGCCAGCAGTTTCGGCTCCCAGGGGGATACGCAGTATTTT; CDR3aa: CASSFGSQGDTQYF
d_gene: -; v_gene: TRBV7-3; abundance: -; j_gene: TRBJ2-2; CDR3nt: TGTGCCAGCAGCTTAAATGGTCGACAGATAACCGGGGAGCTGTTTTTT; CDR3aa: CASSLNGRQITGELFF
d_gene: -; v_gene: TRBV6-5; abundance: -; j_gene: TRBJ2-7; CDR3nt: TGTGCCAGCAAAGCAGGGGCGTCCTACGAGCAGTACTTC; CDR3aa: CASKAGASYEQYF
d_gene: TRBD1; v_gene: TRBV5-1; abundance: -; j_gene: TRBJ2-2; CDR3nt: TGCGCCAGCAGCCCCCGGACAGGGTCTACCGGGGAGCTGTTTTTT; CDR3aa: CASSPRTGSTGELFF
d_gene: -; v_gene: TRBV28; abundance: -; j_gene: TRBJ1-2; CDR3nt: TGTGCCAGCAGCCGGTTCGTAGACTACACCTTC; CDR3aa: CASSRFVDYTF
d_gene: -; v_gene: TRBV30; abundance: -; j_gene: TRBJ1-6; CDR3nt: TGTGCCTGGAGTGTACACGGAGTTTGGTCCTATAATTCACCCCTCCACTTT; CDR3aa: CAWSVHGVWSYNSPLHF
d_gene: -; v_gene: TRBV18; abundance: -; j_gene: TRBJ2-3; CDR3nt: TGTGCCAGCTCGTCTCCGGTTACAGGGTGGTCAGATACGCAGTATTTT; CDR3aa: CASSSPVTGWSDTQYF
d_gene: -; v_gene: TRBV12-3/TRBV12-4; abundance: -; j_gene: TRBJ1-1; CDR3nt: TGTGCCAGCAATCTGGGGGGGAACACTGAAGCTTTCTTT; CDR3aa: CASNLGGNTEAFF
d_gene: -; v_gene: TRBV18; abundance: -; j_gene: TRBJ1-2; CDR3nt: TGTGCCAGCTCACGCCTGTCAGGGATGGGTAACTATGGCTACACCTTC; CDR3aa: CASSRLSGMGNYGYTF
d_gene: TRBD2; v_gene: TRBV13; abundance: -; j_gene: TRBJ2-1; CDR3nt: TGTGCCAGCAGCTTAGGGCTAGCGGGAGGGGGTTCCTACAATGAGCAGTTCTTC; CDR3aa: CASSLGLAGGGSYNEQFF
d_gene: -; v_gene: TRBV5-1; abundance: -; j_gene: TRBJ1-1; CDR3nt: TGCGCCAGCAGCTCCGGGGAATTGAACACTGAAGCTTTCTTT; CDR3aa: CASSSGELNTEAFF
d_gene: -; v_gene: TRBV7-2; abundance: -; j_gene: TRBJ1-1; CDR3nt: TGTGCCAGCAGCCCCCGAGCGGGGGAGAACACTGAAGCTTTCTTT; CDR3aa: CASSPRAGENTEAFF
d_gene: -; v_gene: TRBV6-2/TRBV6-3; abundance: -; j_gene: TRBJ2-2; CDR3nt: TGTGCCAGCAGTTATGGCTCGTATACCGGGGAGCTGTTTTTT; CDR3aa: CASSYGSYTGELFF
d_gene: -; v_gene: TRBV9; abundance: -; j_gene: TRBJ2-2; CDR3nt: TGTGCCAGCAGCGACCGGGAGACCGGGGAGCTGTTTTTT; CDR3aa: CASSDRETGELFF
d_gene: TRBD1; v_gene: TRBV19; abundance: -; j_gene: TRBJ1-3; CDR3nt: TGTGCCAGTAGACCTAACAACAGGGGCGACACCATATATTTT; CDR3aa: CASRPNNRGDTIYF
d_gene: TRBD1; v_gene: TRBV28; abundance: -; j_gene: TRBJ2-6; CDR3nt: TGTGCCGAAGGGGACAGGGGATATACTGGGGCCAACGTCCTGACTTTC; CDR3aa: CAEGDRGYTGANVLTF
d_gene: TRBD1; v_gene: TRBV6-6; abundance: -; j_gene: TRBJ2-7; CDR3nt: TGTGCCAGCAGTCCCGGACAGGGGGCGTTACTCTCCTACGAGCAGTACTTC; CDR3aa: CASSPGQGALLSYEQYF
d_gene: TRBD2; v_gene: TRBV5-1; abundance: -; j_gene: TRBJ2-3; CDR3nt: TGCGCCAGCAGCTCAGCCGGGACTAGCGGGAGGGATACGCAGTATTTT; CDR3aa: CASSSAGTSGRDTQYF
d_gene: TRBD2; v_gene: TRBV18; abundance: -; j_gene: TRBJ2-3; CDR3nt: TGTGCCAGCTCACCTTTTATAGCGGGAGTTGAAGATACGCAGTATTTT; CDR3aa: CASSPFIAGVEDTQYF
d_gene: -; v_gene: TRBV3-1/TRBV3-2; abundance: few; j_gene: TRBJ1-6; CDR3nt: TGTGCCAGCAGCCTCCAGGATGGTTCACCCCTCCACTTT; CDR3aa: CASSLQDGSPLHF
d_gene: -; v_gene: TRBV7-9; abundance: -; j_gene: TRBJ2-3; CDR3nt: TGTGCCAGCAGTATGTACAGGGACACAGATACGCAGTATTTT; CDR3aa: CASSMYRDTDTQYF
d_gene: -; v_gene: TRBV29-1; abundance: -; j_gene: TRBJ2-3; CDR3nt: TGCAGCGTTGAGGGTAGTAGCGAGGGCACAGATACGCAGTATTTT; CDR3aa: CSVEGSSEGTDTQYF
d_gene: -; v_gene: TRBV2; abundance: -; j_gene: TRBJ2-1; CDR3nt: TGTGCCAGCAGTGGGGTCACCGGGACACAACAATTCTCTTATGAGCAGTTCTTC; CDR3aa: CASSGVTGTQQFSYEQFF
d_gene: TRBD2; v_gene: TRBV28; abundance: -; j_gene: TRBJ2-7; CDR3nt: TGTGCCAGCAGTCAGACTAGCGCGAACAACTACGAGCAGTACTTC; CDR3aa: CASSQTSANNYEQYF
d_gene: -; v_gene: TRBV3-1/TRBV3-2; abundance: -; j_gene: TRBJ1-3; CDR3nt: TGTGCCAGCACCTCGGGGAGGGCCGGAAACACCATATATTTT; CDR3aa: CASTSGRAGNTIYF
d_gene: TRBD1; v_gene: TRBV27; abundance: -; j_gene: TRBJ2-5; CDR3nt: TGTGCCAGCAGTTCATCATCGACAGGGGTAGAGACCCAGTACTTC; CDR3aa: CASSSSSTGVETQYF
d_gene: TRBD1; v_gene: TRBV5-1; abundance: once; j_gene: TRBJ1-1; CDR3nt: TGCGCCAGCAGCATAGGACAGGGGTGGGGTGAAGCTTTCTTT; CDR3aa: CASSIGQGWGEAFF
d_gene: TRBD1; v_gene: TRBV7-9; abundance: few; j_gene: TRBJ1-5; CDR3nt: TGTGCCAGCGGACAGGGCAATCAGCCCCAGCATTTT; CDR3aa: CASGQGNQPQHF
d_gene: -; v_gene: TRBV19; abundance: -; j_gene: TRBJ1-5; CDR3nt: TGTGCCAGTACGGGGGGGCGCGGGCAGCCCCAGCATTTT; CDR3aa: CASTGGRGQPQHF
d_gene: -; v_gene: TRBV7-6; abundance: -; j_gene: TRBJ1-1; CDR3nt: TGTGCCAGCAGCTTAGTTCCTCTTCCTCGGGCCAGGGGTACGGACACTGAAGCTTTCTTT; CDR3aa: CASSLVPLPRARGTDTEAFF
d_gene: TRBD1; v_gene: TRBV6-5; abundance: -; j_gene: TRBJ2-7; CDR3nt: TGTGCCAGCAGTTATCGGTCACAGGGGTTCTGGTACGAGCAGTACTTC; CDR3aa: CASSYRSQGFWYEQYF